These 22 T cell receptor beta chains came from one sample sequenced in a study of immune heterogeneity within non-small cell lung tumors. For each sample, template was around 600 ng of bulk tumor genomic DNA. Several biopsies were spaced far apart within each primary tumor and obtained as surgery took place. The study cohort was described as untreated, and its members had newly diagnosed non-small cell lung cancer. They went on to have curative surgery. Amplification of TCR beta CDR3 was performed by multiplex PCR with 32 V and 13 J primers. TCRdb recomputed calls from the multiplex PCR reads with MiXCR, one row per CDR3 protein. This table holds 12,000 to 15,000 distinct CDR3 sequences, more than 30% found once. Sequencing was performed on lung tumor tissue. These receptors originate from a woman aged 45 to 65 with non-small cell lung cancer.

This clonotype rates as medium-sized (0.01 to 0.1%). The chain joins TRBV2 to TRBJ2-7; D is uncertain. V was clipped by 6 bases and J by 5 bases, with 5 bases between them. This CDR3 has 10 amino acids. Germline CDR1 and CDR2: SNHLY and FYNNEI. This CDR3 is CASSYDEQYF. In nucleotides, the CDR3 is TGTGCCAGCAGCTACGACGAGCAGTACTTC.

As concerns this clonotype: The missing conserved phenylalanine or tryptophan at the end of this CDR3 makes a read error likely. It is unclear where the CDR3 begins or ends on the DNA, so no DNA is shown, and the CDR3 is as TCRdb lists it. The V and J genes are TRBV6-1 and TRBJ2-3; the D call of TRBD2 is as the table states it, not checked on the DNA. A total of 15 residues make up the CDR3, ends included. CDR1 MNHNS and CDR2 SASEGT come from the germline V gene. CDR3 loop: CASSEVPTYEQYFGP.

The CDR3 is CASRPSGGISGNTIYF. DNA of the CDR3: TGTGCCAGCAGACCATCAGGGGGAATCTCTGGAAACACCATATATTTT. This sequence joins TRBV12-3 or TRBV12-4 and TRBJ1-3, with 7 bases that match TRBD1. J was trimmed by 0 bases and V by 6 bases; bases with no gene match: 8. The CDR3 sequence is 16 residues long.

A remark on this clonotype: A much larger clone lies a single base off, so this may be a read error. The gene calls are TRBV2 and TRBJ2-6; the D gene is possibly TRBD1 (5 bases). Per the germline V gene, CDR1 is SNHLY and CDR2 is FYNNEI. This CDR3 region has 16 residues. In nucleotides, the CDR3 is TGTGCCAACAGTGTGACAGTGCCCTCTGGGGCCAACGTCCTGACTTTC. It is translated as CANSVTVPSGANVLTF.

V gene TRBV5-5 combines with J gene TRBJ1-3, with TRBD1 as a possible D gene (5 bases). V was clipped by 0 bases and J by 0 bases, with 7 bases between them. This CDR3 spans 15 amino acids. Per the germline V gene, CDR1 is SGHKS and CDR2 is YYEKEE (reference sequence). CDR3 nucleotides: TGTGCCAGCAGCTTGGCAGGGAGCTCTGGAAACACCATATATTTT. Residues: CASSLAGSSGNTIYF.

In its sample, this clonotype was seen many times. The chain carries TRBV18 and TRBJ1-5; D gene unclear. V lost 5 bases, J lost 4 bases, and 15 bases lay in between. Germline V gene data show CDR1 as KGHSH and CDR2 as LQKENI. The CDR3 covers 15 residues. The CDR3 region is CASSGGLGPNQPQHF. The DNA of the CDR3 is TGTGCCAGCTCAGGCGGACTCGGACCTAATCAGCCCCAGCATTTT.

By share of the sample, this clonotype is medium-sized (0.01 to 0.1%). V gene TRBV19 combines with J gene TRBJ1-1; no reliable D call. This CDR3 has 13 amino acids. Trimming pared 7 bases from V and 1 base from J, leaving 10 bases between. The germline CDR1 and CDR2 sequences are LNHDA and SQIVND (reference sequence). CDR3 protein: CASTPRENTEAFF. In DNA, the CDR3 is TGTGCCAGTACTCCGAGGGAGAACACTGAAGCTTTCTTT.

This clonotype is medium-sized within its sample. The rearrangement uses TRBV28 and TRBJ1-1; tentatively, D is TRBD1 (6 bases). Germline V lookup: CDR1 MDHEN, CDR2 SYDVKM. Trimming shortened V by 6 bases and J by 1 base, and 6 bases separated the two germline ends. The CDR3 loop spans 12 amino acids. The CDR3: CASRDRNTEAFF. The CDR3 DNA follows: TGTGCCAGCAGGGACAGGAACACTGAAGCTTTCTTT.

This clonotype was seen a few times. J is TRBJ1-1 and V is TRBV2; D is ambiguous. V was pared by 7 bases and J by 1 base, with 7 bases between. The CDR3 totals 12 residues. The germline V gene encodes CDR1 SNHLY and CDR2 FYNNEI. The CDR3 reads CASTAGNTEAFF. The CDR3 region has the DNA TGTGCCAGCACCGCGGGGAACACTGAAGCTTTCTTT. Full variable domain (missing parts from reference TRBV2 and TRBJ1-1): EPEVTQTPSHQVTQMGQEVILRCVPISNHLYFYWYRQILGQKVEFLVSFYNNEISEKSEIFDDQFSVERPDGSNFTLKIRSTKLEDSAMYFCASTAGNTEAFFGQGTRLTVV.

Details on this clonotype: A much larger clone differs from this one at a single base, so this may be a read error. V and J are TRBV6-1 and TRBJ1-4; tentatively, D is TRBD1 (5 bases). Deletions cut 2 bases from V and 12 bases from J, with 19 bases between. Germline assignment: CDR1 MNHNS and CDR2 SASEGT. The CDR3 totals 15 residues. This CDR3 reads CASSERRSQTGELFF. The CDR3 DNA reads TGTGCCAGCAGTGAAAGGCGGAGCCAAACGGGGGAACTGTTTTTT.

This clonotype has a handful of counts. The V gene is TRBV20-1, the J gene TRBJ2-1, with 13 bases matching TRBD2. There are 16 residues in the CDR3. The V gene's germline CDR1 is DFQATT and CDR2 SNEGSKA (reference sequence). Losses at the gene ends were 3 bases for V and 2 bases for J; bases not matched to a gene: 4. CDR3 loop: CSASTSGRATYNEQFF. CDR3 bases: TGCAGTGCTAGCACTAGCGGGAGGGCCACCTACAATGAGCAGTTCTTC.

This clonotype occurred a few times. The rearrangement links TRBV5-6 to TRBJ1-6; D not resolved. Trimming shortened V by 0 bases and J by 9 bases, and 10 bases separated the two germline ends. The CDR3 is made up of 14 amino acids. Looked up from germline, CDR1 is SGHDT and CDR2 is YYEEEE. CDR3 region: CASSLEDPGSPLHF. The CDR3 region has the DNA TGTGCCAGCAGCTTGGAGGACCCTGGTTCACCCCTCCACTTT.

V and J are TRBV4-2 and TRBJ2-7; possibly TRBD1 for D (6 bases). Trimming left V 1 base short and J 2 bases short, with 9 bases between. This CDR3 has 14 residues. Germline-derived CDR1 and CDR2 are LGHNA and YNFKEQ. CDR3 nucleotides: TGTGCCAGCAGCCAAGGTGGACAGACCTACGAGCAGTACTTC. Residues: CASSQGGQTYEQYF.

Only a few counts were recorded for this clonotype. Just one base apart from a much larger clone, this may be a read error. The gene calls are TRBV28 and TRBJ1-1; D is unclear. This CDR3 spans 15 amino acids. CDR1 and CDR2 from the germline V gene are MDHEN and SYDVKM. In DNA, the CDR3 is TGTGTCAGCAGCCCCCCACCGAGCATGAACACTGAAGCTTTCTTT. Protein sequence: CVSSPPPSMNTEAFF. Supplemented by reference TRBV28 and TRBJ1-1, the full variable domain reads DVKVTQSSRYLVKRTGEKVFLECVQDMDHENMFWYRQDPGLGLRLIYFSYDVKMKEKGDIPEGYSVSREKKERFSLILESASTNQTSMYLCVSSPPPSMNTEAFFGQGTRLTVV.

This clonotype was counted at least ten times. This sequence joins TRBV20-1 and TRBJ2-3, with 11 bases fitting TRBD2. The germline CDR1 and CDR2 sequences are DFQATT and SNEGSKA (reference sequence). There are 19 residues in the CDR3. V was clipped by 0 bases and J by 0 bases; unmatched bases: 11. The CDR3 sequence: CSARDRHKGTSGSTDTQYF. As DNA, the CDR3 is TGCAGTGCTAGAGATAGGCACAAAGGGACTAGCGGTAGCACAGATACGCAGTATTTT.

This clonotype occurred many times. The chain combines TRBV29-1 with TRBJ2-2; a weak D match, TRBD1 (6 bases). V dropped 7 bases and J dropped 7 bases, with 13 bases sitting between them. The germline CDR1 and CDR2 sequences are SQVTM and ANQGSEA. The CDR3 totals 12 residues. The CDR3 loop is CSATGSVGELFF. CDR3 nucleotide sequence: TGCAGCGCGACAGGATCTGTCGGGGAGCTGTTTTTT.

This clonotype has just a few counts. This chain uses TRBV27 with TRBJ2-2; no reliable D call. The CDR3 totals 17 residues. Trimming stripped 5 bases from V and 1 base from J, with 17 bases between. The germline gives CDR1 MNHEY, CDR2 SMNVEV (reference sequence). DNA of the CDR3: TGTGCCAGCAGTCCCCGTGGTTGGGAAAAGAACACCGGGGAGCTGTTTTTT. As protein: CASSPRGWEKNTGELFF.

With respect to this clonotype: Given a much more abundant clone one base away, this may be a read error. The rearrangement uses TRBV7-8 and TRBJ2-1; D not resolved. The CDR3 spans 15 residues. Per germline, CDR1 SGHVS and CDR2 FQNEAQ. V lost 9 bases, J lost 0 bases, and 15 bases lay in between. For the CDR3, the DNA is TGTGCCAGGAGCCCCCGGTTAGCCTCCTACAATGAGCAGTTCTTC. Amino acids: CARSPRLASYNEQFF. Looking up the rest from reference TRBV7-8 and TRBJ2-1 gives the full variable domain: GAGVSQSPRYKVAKRGQDVALRCDPISGHVSLFWYQQALGQGPEFLTYFQNEAQLDKSGLPSDRFFAERPEGSVSTLKIQRTQQEDSAVYLCARSPRLASYNEQFFGPGTRLTVL.

In its sample, this clonotype was seen many times. This sequence joins TRBV3-1 and TRBJ1-5; D ambiguous. The germline gives CDR1 LGHDT, CDR2 YNNKEL (reference sequence). Deletions cut 1 base from V and 3 bases from J, with 7 bases between. This CDR3 has 14 residues. CDR3 DNA: TGTGCCAGCAGCCAAGGGGCCGCCAATCAGCCCCAGCATTTT. Translating it yields CASSQGAANQPQHF.

This clonotype was counted many times. The chain combines TRBV6-1 with TRBJ1-5, with a weak D call TRBD1 (6 bases). V was shortened by 1 base and J by 3 bases, with 13 bases between the two germline ends. Germline lookup yields CDR1 MNHNS and CDR2 SASEGT. The CDR3 runs to 16 residues. CDR3 residues: CASSEVAGAFNQPQHF. CDR3 DNA sequence: TGTGCCAGCAGTGAAGTGGCAGGGGCCTTCAATCAGCCCCAGCATTTT.

This clonotype rates as medium-sized. The chain couples TRBV27 to TRBJ1-6; perhaps TRBD1 as D (6 bases). CDR3 size: 15 residues. Between the trimmed V and J ends, which lost 3 bases and 9 bases, there was a span of 15 bases. The germline V gene encodes CDR1 MNHEY and CDR2 SMNVEV (reference sequence). The CDR3 sequence is CASSFHRASPSPLHF. The CDR3 nucleotides read TGTGCCAGCAGTTTTCACAGGGCTTCTCCTTCACCCCTCCACTTT.

This clonotype appeared a few times. The chain joins TRBV19 to TRBJ2-7, with 10 bases matching TRBD1. Germline CDR1 reads LNHDA; CDR2 reads SQIVND (reference sequence). With V trimmed by 2 bases and J by 3 bases, 7 bases remained unmatched. The CDR3 sequence is 16 residues long. Written as DNA, the CDR3 is TGTGCCAGTAGTATAACATTGGACAGGGGGATCTACGAGCAGTACTTC. Its protein product is CASSITLDRGIYEQYF.